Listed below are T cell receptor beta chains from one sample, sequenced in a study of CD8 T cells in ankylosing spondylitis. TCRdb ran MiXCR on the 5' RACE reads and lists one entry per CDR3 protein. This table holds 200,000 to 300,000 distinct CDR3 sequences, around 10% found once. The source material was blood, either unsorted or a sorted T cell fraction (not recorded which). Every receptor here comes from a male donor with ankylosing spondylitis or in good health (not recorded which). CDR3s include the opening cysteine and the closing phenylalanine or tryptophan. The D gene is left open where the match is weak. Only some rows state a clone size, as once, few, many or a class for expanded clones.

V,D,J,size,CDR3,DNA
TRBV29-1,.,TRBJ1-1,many,CSVEGGLGTWNTEAFF,TGCAGCGTTGAAGGGGGATTAGGGACTTGGAACACTGAAGCTTTCTTT
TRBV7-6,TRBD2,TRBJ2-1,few,CASSAYVLAGEEGWNEQFF,TGTGCCAGCAGTGCTTATGTCCTAGCGGGAGAGGAGGGTTGGAATGAGCAGTTCTTC
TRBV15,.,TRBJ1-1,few,CATSRRAALEAFF,TGTGCCACCAGCCGCAGGGCCGCCCTCGAAGCTTTCTTT
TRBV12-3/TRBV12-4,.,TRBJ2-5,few,CASSLESVGETQYF,TGTGCCAGCAGTTTAGAGAGTGTGGGGGAGACCCAGTACTTC
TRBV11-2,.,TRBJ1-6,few,CASSSIVLDIQIYNSPLHF,TGTGCCAGCAGCTCGATAGTTTTGGACATTCAGATCTATAATTCACCCCTCCACTTT
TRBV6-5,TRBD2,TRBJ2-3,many,CASSSGLAGAATQYF,TGTGCCAGCAGTTCCGGACTAGCGGGGGCCGCCACGCAGTATTTT
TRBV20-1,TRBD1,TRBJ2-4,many,CSARTGFNKNIQYF,TGCAGTGCGAGGACAGGGTTTAACAAAAACATTCAGTACTTC
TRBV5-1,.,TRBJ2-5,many,CASSLGQIQETQYF,TGCGCCAGCAGCTTGGGACAGATCCAAGAGACCCAGTACTTC
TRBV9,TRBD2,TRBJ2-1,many,CASSVDSGDYNEQFF,TGTGCCAGCAGCGTAGATAGCGGGGATTACAATGAGCAGTTCTTC
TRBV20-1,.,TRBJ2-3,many,CSASRLADSTDTQYF,TGCAGTGCTAGTCGCCTAGCAGATAGCACAGATACGCAGTATTTT
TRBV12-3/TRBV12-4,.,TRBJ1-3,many,CASSLFENGNTIYF,TGTGCCAGCAGTTTATTTGAGAATGGAAACACCATATATTTT
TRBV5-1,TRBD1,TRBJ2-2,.,CASSPYRGNTGELFF,TGCGCCAGCAGCCCCTACAGGGGTAACACCGGGGAGCTGTTTTTT
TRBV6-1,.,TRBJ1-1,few,CASSEIQNTEAFF,TGTGCCAGCAGTGAAATCCAGAACACTGAAGCTTTCTTT
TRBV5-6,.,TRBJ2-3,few,CASSLAGFDGSTDTQYF,TGTGCCAGCAGCTTGGCGGGCTTTGACGGAAGCACAGATACGCAGTATTTT
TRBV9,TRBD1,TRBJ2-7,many,CASSVRDRNYEQYF,TGTGCCAGCAGCGTAAGGGACAGGAACTACGAGCAGTACTTC
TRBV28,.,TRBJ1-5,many,CATTRLNQPQHF,TGTGCCACCACACGGCTCAATCAGCCCCAGCATTTT
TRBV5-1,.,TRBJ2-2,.,CASSPNWQNTGELFF,TGCGCCAGCAGCCCGAACTGGCAGAACACCGGGGAGCTGTTTTTT
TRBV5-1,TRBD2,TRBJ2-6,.,CASSLVGLAGFSGANVLTF,TGCGCCAGCAGCTTGGTGGGGCTAGCGGGATTTTCTGGGGCCAACGTCCTGACTTTC
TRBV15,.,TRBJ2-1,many,CATSSQTGSYNEQFF,TGTGCCACCAGCAGCCAGACAGGATCCTACAATGAGCAGTTCTTC
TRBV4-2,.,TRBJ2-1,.,CASSQFLRVPGQFF,TGTGCCAGCAGCCAATTCTTAAGAGTCCCCGGGCAGTTCTTC
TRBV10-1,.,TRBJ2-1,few,CASSEDRGNEQFF,TGCGCCAGCAGTGAGGATAGGGGCAATGAGCAGTTCTTC
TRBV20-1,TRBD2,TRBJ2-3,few,CSAPGLAGVSDTQYF,TGCAGTGCACCGGGACTAGCGGGAGTATCCGATACGCAGTATTTT
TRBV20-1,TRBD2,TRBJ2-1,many,CSARVAPGTSGSQFF,TGCAGTGCTAGAGTTGCCCCCGGGACTAGCGGGAGCCAGTTCTTC
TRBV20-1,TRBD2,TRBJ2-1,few,CSEGGSNNEQFF,TGCAGTGAGGGCGGGAGTAACAATGAGCAGTTCTTC
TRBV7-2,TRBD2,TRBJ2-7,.,CASSLDTSGGKEQYF,TGTGCCAGCAGCTTAGATACTAGCGGGGGGAAAGAGCAGTACTTC
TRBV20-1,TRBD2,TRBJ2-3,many,CSATIGTSGISTDTQYF,TGCAGTGCTACCATCGGGACTAGCGGCATTAGCACAGATACGCAGTATTTT
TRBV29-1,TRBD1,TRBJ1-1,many,CSVARLGWTGTNTEAFF,TGCAGCGTTGCCCGACTTGGATGGACAGGGACGAACACTGAAGCTTTCTTT
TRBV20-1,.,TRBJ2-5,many,CSAIEGWSGYQETQYF,TGCAGTGCTATAGAGGGGTGGTCGGGCTACCAAGAGACCCAGTACTTC
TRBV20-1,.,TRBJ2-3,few,CSARDPAELDTQYF,TGCAGTGCTAGAGATCCTGCGGAGCTAGATACGCAGTATTTT
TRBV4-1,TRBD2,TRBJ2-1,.,CASSRGGGPVNEQFF,TGCGCCAGCAGCCGTGGCGGGGGGCCCGTGAATGAGCAGTTCTTC
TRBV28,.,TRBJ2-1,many,CAAQGSFISYNEQFF,TGTGCCGCCCAGGGTAGCTTTATTTCCTACAATGAGCAGTTCTTC
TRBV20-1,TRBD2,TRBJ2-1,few,CSARETETSGWHEQFF,TGCAGTGCTAGAGAAACGGAGACTAGCGGGTGGCATGAGCAGTTCTTC
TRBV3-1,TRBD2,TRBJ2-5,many,CASSQVGGLAGETQYF,TGTGCCAGCAGCCAAGTTGGGGGACTAGCGGGAGAGACCCAGTACTTC
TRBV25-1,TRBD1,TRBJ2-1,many,CASSEEQGDREPEQFF,TGTGCCAGCAGTGAAGAGCAAGGGGACAGGGAGCCTGAGCAGTTCTTC
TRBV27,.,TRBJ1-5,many,CASRARGNQPQHF,TGTGCCAGCAGGGCCCGGGGGAATCAGCCCCAGCATTTT
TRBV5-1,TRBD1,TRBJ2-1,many,CASSPPEQGAVGEQFF,TGCGCCAGCAGCCCGCCTGAACAGGGGGCGGTAGGTGAGCAGTTCTTC
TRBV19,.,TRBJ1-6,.,CASTQPGLRSPLHF,TGTGCCAGTACCCAGCCAGGGCTCCGTTCACCCCTCCACTTT
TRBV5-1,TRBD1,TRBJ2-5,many,CASSLGQGAETQYF,TGCGCCAGCAGCTTGGGACAGGGTGCGGAGACCCAGTACTTC
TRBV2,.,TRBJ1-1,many,CAGGWTVNTEAFF,TGTGCCGGGGGGTGGACAGTGAACACTGAAGCTTTCTTT
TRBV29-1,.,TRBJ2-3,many,CSVAGRADTQYF,TGCAGCGTTGCCGGGCGGGCAGATACGCAGTATTTT
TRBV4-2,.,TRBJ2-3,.,CASSLRLLGTDTQYF,TGTGCCAGCAGCCTCCGGCTCCTCGGCACAGATACGCAGTATTTT
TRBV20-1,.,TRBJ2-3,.,CSAREASTDTQYF,TGCAGTGCTAGGGAGGCTAGCACAGATACGCAGTATTTT